This T cell receptor (beta chain) was captured by sequencing in a study of T cells in Graves' hyperthyroidism and ophthalmopathy. Germline V gene sequence: CDR1 SGHRS, CDR2 YFSETQ. Trimming took 0 bases from V and 7 from J, leaving 8 bases between them. The CDR3 sequence is 12 residues long. This clonotype was seen many times. Its antigen is unidentified. RNA transcripts gave rise to amplified TCR beta CDR3 regions. A set of HTBI primers served as the primers for a first-round RT-PCR of the TCR CDR3. TCRdb fed the multiplex PCR reads into MiXCR, producing one record per CDR3 protein. The sample comprises 500,000 to 750,000 distinct CDR3 sequences, 15% to 17% of which are singletons, and around 7.8% rests with the top ten. Patients showing uncontrolled infection, other autoimmune disease, pregnancy or lactation were ineligible. Each diagnosis drew on symptoms, thyroxine, TRAb, thyroid ultrasound and orbital computed tomography findings.

Overall study findings and caveats: Most clonotypes that expanded in the thyroid above 0.001 also showed up in blood. Ophthalmopathy cases were set apart from stable hyperthyroidism by a 13 V-J model.

V is TRBV5-1 and J is TRBJ2-7; no firm D call. What was sequenced was blood. The TCR comes from a woman under 40 with Graves' hyperthyroidism. The CDR3 here is CASSLATGEQYF. In DNA form, the CDR3 reads TGCGCCAGCAGCTTGGCCACCGGAGAGCAGTACTTC.